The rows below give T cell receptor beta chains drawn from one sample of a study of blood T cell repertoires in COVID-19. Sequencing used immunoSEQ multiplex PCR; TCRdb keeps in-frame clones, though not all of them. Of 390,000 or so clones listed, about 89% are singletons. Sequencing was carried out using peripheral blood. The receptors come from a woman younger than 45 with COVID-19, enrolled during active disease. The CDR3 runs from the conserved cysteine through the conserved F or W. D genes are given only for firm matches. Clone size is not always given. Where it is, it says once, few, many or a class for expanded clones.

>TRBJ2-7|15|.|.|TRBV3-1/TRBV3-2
TGTGCCAGCAGCCCACTCGGGAGACTGTCCTACGAGCAGTACTTC
CASSPLGRLSYEQYF
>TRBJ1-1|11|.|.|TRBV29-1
TGCAGCGTTGGAGGGAGCGCTGAAGCTTTCTTT
CSVGGSAEAFF
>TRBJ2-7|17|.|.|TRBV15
TGTGCCACCAGCAGAGACCCTACCGGAGGGTATGCCTACGAGCAGTACTTC
CATSRDPTGGYAYEQYF
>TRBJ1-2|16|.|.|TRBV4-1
TGCGCCAGCAGCCAAGAAGGCGGACAAAACTACTATGGCTACACCTTC
CASSQEGGQNYYGYTF
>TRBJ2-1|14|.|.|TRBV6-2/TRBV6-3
TGTGCCAGCAGTTACTCGGGGGCCCAGGATGAGCAGTTCTTC
CASSYSGAQDEQFF
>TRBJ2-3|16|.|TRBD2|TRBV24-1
TGTGCCACCAGTGATGTCGGGACTAGCGTAACAGATACGCAGTATTTT
CATSDVGTSVTDTQYF
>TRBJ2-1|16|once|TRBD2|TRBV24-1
TGTGCCACCAGTGATCCCCGGACTAGAGGCTTGAATGAGCAGTTCTTC
CATSDPRTRGLNEQFF
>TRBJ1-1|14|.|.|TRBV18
TGTGCCAGCTCACCTCAGGGTGGAAACACTGAAGCTTTCTTT
CASSPQGGNTEAFF
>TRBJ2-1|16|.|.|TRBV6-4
TGTGCCAGCAGTGACTCGGAGGGAGTTGGCAACAATGAGCAGTTCTTC
CASSDSEGVGNNEQFF
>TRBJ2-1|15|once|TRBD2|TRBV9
TGTGCCAGCAGCCTCACTAGCGGGAGGTACAATGAGCAGTTCTTC
CASSLTSGRYNEQFF
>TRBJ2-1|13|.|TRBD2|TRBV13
TGTGCCAGCAGCTTCACTAGCGGCAATGAGCAGTTCTTC
CASSFTSGNEQFF
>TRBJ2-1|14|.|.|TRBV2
TGTGCCAGCAGTGTTGAGACAGGAGACAATGAGCAGTTCTTC
CASSVETGDNEQFF
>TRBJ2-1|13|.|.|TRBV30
TGTGCCTGGATGCCCCAGACTCTCAATGAGCAGTTCTTC
CAWMPQTLNEQFF
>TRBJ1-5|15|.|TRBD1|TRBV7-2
TGTGCCAGCAGCTTAGCAGGGGGCGGCAATCAGCCCCAGCATTTT
CASSLAGGGNQPQHF
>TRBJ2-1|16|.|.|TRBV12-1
TGTGCCAGCAGCTGCCGATCAGCGGGAGGAAGGAATGAGCAGTTCTTC
CASSCRSAGGRNEQFF
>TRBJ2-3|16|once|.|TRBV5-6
TGTGCCAGCAGCTCACCCGGGACTGGCGGCACAGATACGCAGTATTTT
CASSSPGTGGTDTQYF
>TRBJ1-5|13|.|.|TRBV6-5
TGTGCCAGCAGGGACAGAGGAAGTCAGCCCCAGCATTTT
CASRDRGSQPQHF
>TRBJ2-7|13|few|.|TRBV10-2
TGCGCCAGCAGTGGCATGGAGTACTACGAGCAGTACTTC
CASSGMEYYEQYF
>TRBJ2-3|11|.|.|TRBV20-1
TGCAGTGCTACCCAGGGTGGTACGCAGTATTTT
CSATQGGTQYF
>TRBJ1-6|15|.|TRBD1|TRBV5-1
TGCGCCAGCAGCCTAACCGGGACAGGGGAATCACCCCTCCACTTT
CASSLTGTGESPLHF
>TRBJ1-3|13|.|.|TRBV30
TGTGCCTGGGGTACAGGCTCTGGAAACACCATATATTTT
CAWGTGSGNTIYF
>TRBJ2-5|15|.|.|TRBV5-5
TGTGCCAGCAGCTTGGTTGTTGGAGCCCAAGAGACCCAGTACTTC
CASSLVVGAQETQYF
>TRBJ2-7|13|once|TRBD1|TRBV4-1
TGCGCCAGCAGCCGAGGACAGGACTACGAGCAGTACTTC
CASSRGQDYEQYF
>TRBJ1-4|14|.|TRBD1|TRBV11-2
TGTGCCAGCAGCCCGACAGGGGGGCATGAAAAACTGTTTTTT
CASSPTGGHEKLFF
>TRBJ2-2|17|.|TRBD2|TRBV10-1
TGCGCCAGCAGTGTTGCGGGAGATGGCGGGGGCACCGGGGAGCTGTTTTTT
CASSVAGDGGGTGELFF
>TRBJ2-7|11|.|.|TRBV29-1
TGCAGCGTACAAGACTCCTACGAGCAGTACTTC
CSVQDSYEQYF
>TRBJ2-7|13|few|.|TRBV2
TGTGCCAGCCTCCTGACAGCCTCCTACGAGCAGTACTTC
CASLLTASYEQYF
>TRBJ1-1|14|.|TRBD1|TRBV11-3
TGTGCCAGCAGCTTGGGACAGGGGGCGACTGAAGCTTTCTTT
CASSLGQGATEAFF
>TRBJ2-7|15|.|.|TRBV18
TGTGCCAGCTCACCAGAGGTCGCAGGGGTCTACGAGCAGTACTTC
CASSPEVAGVYEQYF
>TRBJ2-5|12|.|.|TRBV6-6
TGTGCCAGCAGTTATAGACAAGAGACCCAGTACTTC
CASSYRQETQYF
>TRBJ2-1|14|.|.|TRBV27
TGTGCCAGCAGTTTAGGGGACTCCTGGGATGAGCAGTTCTTC
CASSLGDSWDEQFF
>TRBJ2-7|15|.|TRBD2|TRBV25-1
TGTGCCAGCAGTGCCCCCGGAGCGGGAGGGCGGGAGCAGTACTTC
CASSAPGAGGREQYF
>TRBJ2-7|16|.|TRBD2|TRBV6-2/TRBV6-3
TGTGCCAGCAGTTACGCTCTAGCGGGAGGCGCCTACGAGCAGTACTTC
CASSYALAGGAYEQYF
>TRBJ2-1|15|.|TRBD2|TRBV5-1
TGCGCCAGCAGCTTGGTGTTAGCGGGAGACAATGAGCAGTTCTTC
CASSLVLAGDNEQFF
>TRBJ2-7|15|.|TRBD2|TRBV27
TGTGCCAGCAGTTTAGGGACTAGCGGGACATACGAGCAGTACTTC
CASSLGTSGTYEQYF
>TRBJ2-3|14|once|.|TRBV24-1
TGTGCCACCAGTGACCTAGCGAAGGCAGATACGCAGTATTTT
CATSDLAKADTQYF
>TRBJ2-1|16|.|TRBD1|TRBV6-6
TGTGCCAGCAGCCACGGACAGGGAGTGAACTACAATGAGCAGTTCTTC
CASSHGQGVNYNEQFF
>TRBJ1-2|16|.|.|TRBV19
TGTGCCAGTACCCTGGGGCCAGGGGCAGCTAACTATGGCTACACCTTC
CASTLGPGAANYGYTF
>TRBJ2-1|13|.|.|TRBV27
TGTGCCAGCAGCGGTAGCCGGTACAATGAGCAGTTCTTC
CASSGSRYNEQFF
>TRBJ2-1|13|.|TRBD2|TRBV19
TGTGCCAGTAGCGGACTAGCGGGAGGTGAGCAGTTCTTC
CASSGLAGGEQFF
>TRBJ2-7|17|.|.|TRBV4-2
TGTGCCAGCAGTCATGAAGACGGGGACTGGTTGGGTCTCGAGCAGTACTTC
CASSHEDGDWLGLEQYF
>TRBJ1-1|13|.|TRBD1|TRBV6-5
TGTGCCAGCAGTTACTCACAGGGGCCTGAAGCTTTCTTT
CASSYSQGPEAFF
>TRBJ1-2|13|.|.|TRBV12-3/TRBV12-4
TGTGCCAGCAGTAGGGGGAACAACTATGGCTACACCTTC
CASSRGNNYGYTF
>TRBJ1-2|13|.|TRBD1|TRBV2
TGTGCCAGCAGACCCGGACAGGCCTATGGCTACACCTTC
CASRPGQAYGYTF
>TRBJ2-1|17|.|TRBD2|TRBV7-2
TGTGCCAGCAGCTCCCGACTAGCGGGAGGTCTATACAATGAGCAGTTCTTC
CASSSRLAGGLYNEQFF
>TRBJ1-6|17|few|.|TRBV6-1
TGTGCCAGCAGTGAAGTCAGGCCGAGCTCCTATAATTCACCCCTCCACTTT
CASSEVRPSSYNSPLHF
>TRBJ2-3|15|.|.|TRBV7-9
TGTGCCAGCAGCTTAGGCCCTAGCAGCACAGATACGCAGTATTTT
CASSLGPSSTDTQYF
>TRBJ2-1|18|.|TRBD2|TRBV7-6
TGTGCCAGCAGCCCACGGACTAGCGGGAGAATTATTGGCAATGAGCAGTTCTTC
CASSPRTSGRIIGNEQFF
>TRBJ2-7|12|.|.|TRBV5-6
TGTGCCAGCAGCCCCCGCGGTTACGAGCAGTACTTC
CASSPRGYEQYF
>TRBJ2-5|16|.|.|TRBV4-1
TGCGCCAGCAGCCAAGATAGAGACGGGAGCCCAGAGACCCAGTACTTC
CASSQDRDGSPETQYF
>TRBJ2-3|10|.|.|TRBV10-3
TGTGCCACATCGGGGGATACGCAGTATTTT
CATSGDTQYF
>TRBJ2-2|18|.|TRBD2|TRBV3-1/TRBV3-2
TGTGCCAGCAGCCCTCGGACTAGCGGGAGGCCGGGGACCGGGGAGCTGTTTTTT
CASSPRTSGRPGTGELFF
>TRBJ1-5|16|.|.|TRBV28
TGTGCCAGCCGTTCCGCGGGGGGGGTGGGAGATCAGCCCCAGCATTTT
CASRSAGGVGDQPQHF
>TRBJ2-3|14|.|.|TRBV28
TGTGCCAGCAGTTTAGAGGTCAGCACAGATACGCAGTATTTT
CASSLEVSTDTQYF
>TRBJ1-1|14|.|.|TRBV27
TGTGCCAGCAGTTTCCTCGGGGGGCCCACTGAAGCTTTCTTT
CASSFLGGPTEAFF
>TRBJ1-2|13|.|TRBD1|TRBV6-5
TGTGCCAGCAGCAAGGCAGGGGGAAGTGGCTACACCTTC
CASSKAGGSGYTF
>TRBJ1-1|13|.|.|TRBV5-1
TGCGCCAGCAGCCCGGACTTGGGGACTGAAGCTTTCTTT
CASSPDLGTEAFF
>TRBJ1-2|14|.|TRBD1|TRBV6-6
TGTGCCAGCAGTTACACAGGGGGGACCTATGGCTACACCTTC
CASSYTGGTYGYTF
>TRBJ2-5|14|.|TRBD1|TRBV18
TGTGCCAGCTCCCTCTCAGGGGGCCAAGAGACCCAGTACTTC
CASSLSGGQETQYF
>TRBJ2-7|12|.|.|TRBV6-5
TGTGCCAGCAGTCCCCAGGGTTACGAGCAGTACTTC
CASSPQGYEQYF